The rows below give T cell receptor beta chains drawn from one sample of a study of T-cell memory formation after mild COVID-19. TCRdb analysed the 5' RACE reads with MiXCR anew, one entry per CDR3 protein. The sample carries a few hundred thousand distinct CDR3 sequences, 15% to 20% recorded once. Source material: PBMCs or a T cell subset sorted from them (not recorded which). These receptors were collected from a man between 18 and 29 years old who had mild COVID-19 (a few samples of this study predate the infection). Cell type and time point are not known. Each CDR3 is given with its conserved first and last residue. Fields, in order: clone size, V gene, J gene, CDR3 protein. Expanded clones are given a class, and other clones once, few, many or no size at all.

few	TRBV7-2	TRBJ2-3	CASSLAHADTQYF
many	TRBV12-3/TRBV12-4	TRBJ2-5	CASSLMGSEETQYF
-	TRBV7-2	TRBJ2-7	CASSRQGAYEQYF
few	TRBV29-1	TRBJ1-1	CSVERGGTEAFF
many	TRBV12-3/TRBV12-4	TRBJ2-1	CASSSGTSGNEQFF
-	TRBV7-9	TRBJ2-3	CASSSRDRGSTDTQYF
many	TRBV10-3	TRBJ1-4	CAISERLSEKLFF
-	TRBV2	TRBJ2-2	CASTGYTGELFF
few	TRBV19	TRBJ1-1	CASSIGTEGLEAFF
-	TRBV6-5	TRBJ2-3	CASSSLSTDTQYF
-	TRBV24-1	TRBJ2-1	CATSDPGVPDSSYNEQFF
many	TRBV7-6	TRBJ1-6	CASSSQNTGTGHSPLHF
few	TRBV2	TRBJ2-5	CASNEQGADGTQYF
-	TRBV29-1	TRBJ1-2	CSVISSITGARGYGYTF
few	TRBV11-2	TRBJ2-7	CASSLGWLEQYF
many	TRBV7-2	TRBJ2-3	CASSLELAGDTQYF
-	TRBV12-3/TRBV12-4	TRBJ2-3	CASSLARGRTDTQYF
few	TRBV5-6	TRBJ2-5	CASSYQQGEETQYF
many	TRBV12-3/TRBV12-4	TRBJ2-5	CASTRDLGETQYF
few	TRBV12-3/TRBV12-4	TRBJ2-7	CASRLGYEQYF
-	TRBV6-4	TRBJ2-3	CASSPFGDDTQYF
few	TRBV30	TRBJ2-2	CAWSVMGALVTGELFF
few	TRBV3-1	TRBJ2-4	CASSQDHRGRDIQYF
many	TRBV11-2	TRBJ2-1	CASSRRNEDEQFF
-	TRBV14	TRBJ1-2	CASSQASRYYGYTF
few	TRBV4-3	TRBJ2-1	CASSHRLAGGGDNEQFF
few	TRBV3-1	TRBJ2-3	CASSRESGRNTQYF
few	TRBV20-1	TRBJ1-5	CSARRPSGNQPQHF
-	TRBV24-1	TRBJ2-1	CATSDYGGSYNEQFF
few	TRBV4-1	TRBJ2-7	CASSQGLGEQYF
few	TRBV4-1	TRBJ1-5	CASSQDIPGAQPQHF
many	TRBV28	TRBJ2-3	CASSEDRASTDTQYF
-	TRBV2	TRBJ1-2	CASSGTDGYTF
-	TRBV4-1	TRBJ1-3	CASSPLYSSGNTIYF
-	TRBV20-1	TRBJ2-3	CSDSDTQYF
-	TRBV5-1	TRBJ2-5	CASSWTRGGKETQYF
-	TRBV6-2/TRBV6-3	TRBJ2-4	CASSAPGARNIQYF
-	TRBV6-5	TRBJ2-1	CASSLTSGGNEQFF
-	TRBV29-1	TRBJ2-1	CSVGEYNEQFF
-	TRBV5-5	TRBJ2-5	CASSAGGLETQYF
few	TRBV11-3	TRBJ2-3	CASSLSGGYTDTQYF
-	TRBV20-1	TRBJ2-2	CSAPRDLGVGELFF
-	TRBV7-9	TRBJ1-1	CASSFEYRHDLRAFF
-	TRBV5-6	TRBJ2-7	CASSLVGNAGQYF
few	TRBV7-2	TRBJ2-1	CASSFWTGGDNEQFF
-	TRBV6-1	TRBJ1-1	CASSGRTGTNTEAFF
few	TRBV5-5	TRBJ2-6	CASSLSPHPRGSGANVLTF
few	TRBV20-1	TRBJ1-1	CRAAMNTEAFF
many	TRBV4-1	TRBJ1-2	CASSQDRRTGNYGYTF
few	TRBV4-2	TRBJ2-3	CASSHRSGESQYF
few	TRBV11-1	TRBJ1-2	CASSTASGQGGNGYTF
-	TRBV20-1	TRBJ2-3	CSARGLEQYF
-	TRBV29-1	TRBJ2-3	CSVPVWESLTDTQYF
few	TRBV11-2	TRBJ1-4	CASSPDRGLVEKLFF
few	TRBV20-1	TRBJ1-1	CSARTFDPPEAFF
-	TRBV5-1	TRBJ1-4	CASSLRGDTKEKLFF
-	TRBV4-3	TRBJ1-2	CASSQEADYGYTF
-	TRBV24-1	TRBJ2-5	CATSDNGLAGVETQYF
many	TRBV7-2	TRBJ2-5	CASSLGARWFRKETQYF